Detailed here is one T cell receptor beta chain. Its antigen remains unknown. Trimming took 6 bases from V and 3 from J, leaving 6 bases between them. CDR3 length: 11 amino acids. CDR1 and CDR2 from the germline V gene are MNHEY and SVGAGI. This record belongs to a study of T cell responses to AZD1222 COVID-19 vaccine. As for the study in general: Pooling of second doses given at about 4 or about 12 weeks was done. Study-level findings and limits: Clonal diversity may have been underestimated, and the donors were mostly white British, with more females than males. Reportedly, nearly half the spike-specific TCRs target unmutated variant regions. Recipients of two AZD1222 doses showed rising Spike-specific TCR breadth and depth.

Profiled with immunoSEQ multiplex PCR; TCRdb holds only in-frame clones, not every one. The data show around 61,000 clones, with 80% to 90% seen just once and approximately 15% held by the top ten. The material was peripheral blood, obtained on day 0 of AZD1222 vaccination. V and J are TRBV6-5 and TRBJ2-7, with D possibly TRBD1 on 5 matching bases. This receptor was identified in an adult in good health. The CDR3 sequence: CASRQVYEQYF. The CDR3 DNA reads as TGTGCCAGCAGACAGGTCTACGAGCAGTACTTC.